The 10 T cell receptor beta chains listed next were all sequenced from one sample in a study of vaccination effects on CD4 cells after COVID-19. Sequencing was performed with immunoSEQ multiplex PCR; in TCRdb, only in-frame clones are kept and a portion is missing. The sample has nearly 50,000 clones, nearly 75% seen once; the top ten hold under 5.5%. These receptors lack a known antigen. CD4+ T cell isolation took place after less than 13 days of culture. SARS-CoV-2 infection was confirmed by PCR in the person between March and December 2020. Vaccine administered to participants consisted of two doses of either BNT162b2 or mRNA-1273. The starting material was CD4+ T cells from PBMCs cultured without peptide, obtained after COVID-19 vaccination. These receptors were collected from a human donor who had a prior SARS-CoV-2 infection.

The chain joins TRBV7-3 to TRBJ2-3, with D perhaps TRBD2 (7 bases). V lost 1 base, J lost 0 bases, and 14 bases lay in between. CDR1 is SGHTA and CDR2 is FQGTGA in the germline V gene. CDR3 length: 17 residues. The CDR3 DNA reads as TGTGCCAGCAGCTTAAGGGGGGGGCGGGATAGCACAGATACGCAGTATTTT. Translating it yields CASSLRGGRDSTDTQYF.

This clone appeared once. The chain links TRBV6-6 to TRBJ1-4; 8 positions match TRBD1. Germline V gene lookup returns CDR1 MNHNY and CDR2 SVGAGI (reference sequence). The CDR3 consists of 16 residues. The V and J ends lost 0 bases and 11 bases, in that order; junction bases with no gene match: 11. Here the CDR3 reads CASSYSPGTGLGKLFF. CDR3 coding DNA: TGTGCCAGCAGTTACTCGCCCGGGACAGGCTTGGGGAAACTGTTTTTT.

CDR3 bases: TGTGCCAGCAGCTCCCTGGGGTGGGGACAGTCTACGGCCTACGAGCAGTACTTC. Translation: CASSSLGWGQSTAYEQYF. This chain connects TRBV7-2 to TRBJ2-7; 7 bases are a match to TRBD1. The CDR3 is 18 amino acids. Germline loops: CDR1 SGHTA, CDR2 FQGNSA. V was clipped by 4 bases and J by 2 bases; unmatched bases: 17.

The genes are TRBV29-1 and TRBJ2-2, with unresolved D. CDR1 and CDR2 (germline): SQVTM, ANQGSEA. V shed 4 bases and J shed 4 bases, with 4 bases lying between them. This CDR3 region has 11 residues. CDR3 in amino acids: CSVGGTGELFF. The CDR3 nucleotides are TGCAGCGTTGGGGGCACCGGGGAGCTGTTTTTT.

J is TRBJ2-7 and V is TRBV18; D uncertain. CDR1 KGHSH and CDR2 LQKENI come from the germline V gene. The length of the CDR3 is 12 residues. V lost 4 bases and J 7 bases, leaving 11 bases between the germline ends. CDR3 residues: CASSQPSLEQYF. The CDR3 coding sequence is TGTGCCAGCTCACAACCAAGCCTGGAGCAGTACTTC.

This clone is classed as medium-sized. This sequence joins TRBV19 and TRBJ1-5; tentatively, D is TRBD1 (5 bases). V dropped 5 bases and J dropped 0 bases, with 11 bases sitting between them. The germline CDR1 and CDR2 sequences are LNHDA and SQIVND (reference sequence). There are 15 residues in the CDR3. The CDR3 DNA follows: TGTGCCAGTAGTTCCGGGACGCCTAGCAATCAGCCCCAGCATTTT. Translated, it gives CASSSGTPSNQPQHF. Full variable domain (remainder filled in from reference TRBV19 and TRBJ1-5): DGGITQSPKYLFRKEGQNVTLSCEQNLNHDAMYWYRQDPGQGLRLIYYSQIVNDFQKGDIAEGYSVSREKKESFPLTVTSAQKNPTAFYLCASSSGTPSNQPQHFGDGTRLSIL.

This clone occurred a few times. This chain joins TRBV18 and TRBJ1-1; tentatively, D is TRBD1 (5 bases). The CDR3 loop spans 14 amino acids. Germline loops: CDR1 KGHSH, CDR2 LQKENI. Trimming left V 0 bases short and J 5 bases short, with 10 bases between. CDR3 in DNA: TGTGCCAGCTCACCACCGGACTGGGGGACTGAAGCTTTCTTT. As protein: CASSPPDWGTEAFF.

The chain links TRBV3-1 (or the pseudogene TRBV3-2) to TRBJ2-6; D is unresolved. This CDR3 region has 18 residues. Per the germline V gene, CDR1 is LGHDT and CDR2 is YNNKEL (reference sequence). Trimming took off 2 bases at V and 4 bases at J, with 18 bases between the two ends. The CDR3 DNA follows: TGTGCCAGCAGCCAAAGACGGCAACCACGCTCCGGGGCCAACGTCCTGACTTTC. It yields the protein CASSQRRQPRSGANVLTF.

This chain links TRBV5-1 with TRBJ2-7, with a weak D call TRBD2 (6 bases). Trimming pared 4 bases from V and 2 bases from J, leaving 16 bases between. CDR1 is SGHRS and CDR2 is YFSETQ in the germline V gene. The CDR3 spans 15 residues. The DNA for the CDR3 is TGCGCCAGCAGCGCCGCCCGCGGAGGGGCCTACGAGCAGTACTTC. Translated, it gives CASSAARGGAYEQYF.

The chain is built from TRBV25-1 and TRBJ1-6; D possibly corresponds to TRBD1 (5 bases). The V gene lost 5 bases and the J gene lost 8 bases, with 13 bases spanning the gap. The CDR3 has 14 amino acids. The germline V gene has CDR1 MGHDK and CDR2 SYGVNS. The CDR3 DNA is TGTGCCAGCAGTCTCGGGACCGAATATTCACCCCTCCACTTT. It specifies CASSLGTEYSPLHF.